This TCR beta chain was retrieved from a study of persistence of HIV-infected CD4 T cells. Germline-derived CDR1 and CDR2 are SGDLS and YYNGEE. The CDR3 has 14 residues. With V trimmed by 1 base and J by 5 bases, 4 bases remained unmatched. Study findings and constraints: Bulk TCR data could not be restricted to HIV-1-infected CMV-responding cells.

The stimulus was an HIV-1 Gag 15-mer peptide pool, about 1.1 ug/peptide/mL. Memory cells lacking CD40L and CD69 with high CD45RO were sorted. This clone has only a few counts. Its specificity is not known. The libraries were made with immunoSEQ version 4 in survey mode. TCRdb's table, derived via immunoSEQ multiplex PCR, lists solely in-frame clones and lacks some. The repertoire consists of more than 30,000 clones, with approximately 78% occurring once and the leading ten covering just under 1%. This material consisted of cultured CD4+ T cells from PBMCs, taken from a patient who received antiretroviral therapy. The chain recombines TRBV9 with TRBJ1-1; TRBD1 aligns across 8 bases. The sequence derives from an adult with HIV. The donor label of this sample is uncertain. CDR3 protein: CASSVQGAGTEAFF. Written as DNA, the CDR3 is TGTGCCAGCAGCGTACAGGGGGCAGGGACTGAAGCTTTCTTT.